These 21 T cell receptor beta chains were sequenced from one sample in a study of cytomegalovirus exposure and HLA in healthy donors. Only in-frame clones appear in the TCRdb table, and some are missing; sequencing was by immunoSEQ multiplex PCR. The sample carries roughly 180,000 clones, 75% to 90% recorded once. The specimen was PBMCs. The source of these receptors is a man younger than 30 in good health and CMV-seropositive.

The V gene is TRBV7-8, the J gene TRBJ1-5; D remains unclear. V was cut by 5 bases and J by 4 bases, with 12 bases left in between. The CDR3 extends over 14 amino acids. Germline V gives CDR1 SGHVS, CDR2 FQNEAQ. The CDR3 bases are TGTGCCAGCAGCCCCCGACTGGAGAATCAGCCCCAGCATTTT. Residues: CASSPRLENQPQHF.

The chain employs TRBV11-1 and TRBJ2-1; 11 positions match TRBD1. This CDR3 region has 16 residues. CDR1 is SGHAT, CDR2 FQDESV, per germline (reference sequence). V shed 5 bases and J 10 bases; nucleotides not matched to a gene: 13. The CDR3 DNA is TGTGCCAGCAGCCGCACCGGGACAGGGGGATCACGCGAGCAGTTCTTC. Its protein product is CASSRTGTGGSREQFF. Full variable domain (outside the CDR3, taken from reference TRBV11-1 and TRBJ2-1): EAEVAQSPRYKITEKSQAVAFWCDPISGHATLYWYRQILGQGPELLVQFQDESVVDDSQLPKDRFSAERLKGVDSTLKIQPAELGDSAMYLCASSRTGTGGSREQFFGPGTRLTVL.

V is TRBV5-1 and J is TRBJ2-4; D gene unclear. The CDR3 is 13 residues long. CDR1 and CDR2 (germline): SGHRS, YFSETQ. The germline V and J ends were trimmed by 5 bases and 5 bases, with 11 bases remaining between them. CDR3 sequence: CASRRPQENIQYF. In nucleotides, the CDR3 is TGCGCCAGCAGGCGTCCCCAGGAAAACATTCAGTACTTC.

The gene calls are TRBV28 and TRBJ1-1, with TRBD1 matching 10 bases. The V gene end was trimmed by 7 bases and the J gene end by 9 bases; junction bases not matched to a gene: 5. The germline gives CDR1 MDHEN, CDR2 SYDVKM. The CDR3 has 12 amino acids. The CDR3 is CASTGTGAKAFF. As DNA, the CDR3 is TGTGCCAGCACCGGGACAGGGGCCAAAGCTTTCTTT.

The rearrangement joins TRBV19 to TRBJ2-1; 10 positions agree with TRBD2. There are 15 residues in the CDR3. Trimming removed 3 bases from V and 9 bases from J; junction bases left unmatched: 8. Germline values: CDR1 LNHDA, CDR2 SQIVND (reference sequence). In DNA, the CDR3 is TGTGCCAGTAGTATCTTTCTAGCGGGAGAAGGTGAGCAGTTCTTC. Amino acids: CASSIFLAGEGEQFF.

The sample holds a few counts of this clone. The chain couples TRBV5-1 to TRBJ2-7, with no clear D. The V gene lost 0 bases and the J gene lost 0 bases, with 7 bases spanning the gap. The germline V gene encodes CDR1 SGHRS and CDR2 YFSETQ. The CDR3 runs to 14 residues. CDR3 in amino acids: CASSLAGSSYEQYF. DNA for the CDR3: TGCGCCAGCAGCTTGGCGGGTAGCTCCTACGAGCAGTACTTC.

The V gene is TRBV30, the J gene TRBJ2-1; 7 positions agree with TRBD1. The CDR3 extends over 16 amino acids. Germline CDR1 and CDR2: GTSNPN and SVGIG (reference sequence). V was clipped by 0 bases and J by 4 bases; unmatched bases: 9. The CDR3 is CAWSVSGFRGYNEQFF. In DNA, the CDR3 is TGTGCCTGGAGTGTTTCGGGTTTCAGGGGGTACAATGAGCAGTTCTTC.

The chain recombines TRBV7-2 with TRBJ2-7; 7 nucleotides align to TRBD2. Germline loops: CDR1 SGHTA, CDR2 FQGNSA. This CDR3 region has 15 residues. V gave up 1 base and J gave up 7 bases; unmatched junction bases: 10. The DNA for the CDR3 is TGTGCCAGCAGCTTAGAGGGCGGGAGCGCCTTTGAGCAGTACTTC. It specifies CASSLEGGSAFEQYF.

The chain has TRBV6-5 and TRBJ2-7; D uncertain. Germline V gene sequence: CDR1 MNHEY, CDR2 SVGAGI. V lost 2 bases and J 1 base, leaving 6 bases between the germline ends. The CDR3 has 13 residues. CDR3 loop: CASSYGLSYEQYF. In DNA, the CDR3 is TGTGCCAGCAGTTACGGCCTGTCCTACGAGCAGTACTTC.

The J gene is TRBJ2-7, the V gene TRBV7-3; 7 nucleotides match TRBD2. V shed 6 bases and J 3 bases; nucleotides not matched to a gene: 2. The V gene's germline CDR1 is SGHTA and CDR2 FQGTGA. CDR3 length: 12 residues. CDR3 amino acids: CASRGRGYEQYF. Here the CDR3 DNA reads TGTGCCAGCAGGGGGAGGGGCTACGAGCAGTACTTC.

DNA of the CDR3: TGTGCCAGCAGCGGGACCGGGACTAGTGGTGGGAAGCAGTTCTTC. Translation gives CASSGTGTSGGKQFF. This chain links TRBV9 with TRBJ2-1; 8 positions agree with TRBD2. CDR3 length: 15 residues. V dropped 3 bases and J dropped 11; count of bases not matched to a gene: 13. Germline V lookup: CDR1 SGDLS, CDR2 YYNGEE.

This sequence joins TRBV4-3 and TRBJ2-4, with TRBD2 matching over 7 bases. Germline CDR1 reads LGHNA; CDR2 reads YSLEER. The length of the CDR3 is 18 residues. J gave up 3 bases and V 0 bases, and 11 bases lay outside the gene matches. CDR3 coding DNA: TGCGCCAGCAGCCAAGAAGGGACTAAGGGGTCGGTCAAAAACATTCAGTACTTC. Encoded protein: CASSQEGTKGSVKNIQYF.

This clone was observed once. The V call is TRBV7-9, the J call TRBJ1-1; the D gene is possibly TRBD1 (6 bases). The CDR3 spans 14 residues. From germline, CDR1 is SEHNR and CDR2 FQNEAQ (reference sequence). Trimming took off 1 base at V and 8 bases at J, with 14 bases between the two ends. Here the CDR3 reads CASSLGPQGGEAFF. CDR3 DNA sequence: TGTGCCAGCAGCTTAGGACCACAGGGCGGCGAAGCTTTCTTT.

V gene TRBV7-3 combines with J gene TRBJ2-7, with 8 bases that match TRBD1. V shed 1 base and J 3 bases; nucleotides not matched to a gene: 2. The CDR3 length is 14 residues. Germline CDR1 SGHTA, CDR2 FQGTGA. CDR3 nucleotides: TGTGCCAGCAGCTTAAAAGGACAGGGCTACGAGCAGTACTTC. Protein: CASSLKGQGYEQYF. The full variable domain, in which reference TRBV7-3 and TRBJ2-7 provide the parts outside the CDR3, is GAGVSQTPSNKVTEKGKYVELRCDPISGHTALYWYRQSLGQGPEFLIYFQGTGAADDSGLPNDRFFAVRPEGSVSTLKIQRTERGDSAVYLCASSLKGQGYEQYFGPGTRLTVT.

The rearrangement joins TRBV5-1 to TRBJ2-3; a weak D match, TRBD1 (6 bases). The CDR3 totals 14 residues. Trimming left V 3 bases short and J 1 base short, with 9 bases between. Germline V gene sequence: CDR1 SGHRS, CDR2 YFSETQ. For the CDR3, the DNA is TGCGCCAGCAGCTACGCAGGGGGCACAGATACGCAGTATTTT. Its protein product is CASSYAGGTDTQYF.

The chain uses TRBV30 and TRBJ2-2; TRBD1 matches at 9 bases. The CDR3 totals 18 residues. The germline V gene encodes CDR1 GTSNPN and CDR2 SVGIG (reference sequence). After removal of 0 bases from V and 7 bases from J, the junction contained 15 bases not matched to a gene. The CDR3: CAWSVWGPGQGDLGELFF. The CDR3 DNA is TGTGCCTGGAGTGTATGGGGACCGGGACAGGGTGATCTCGGGGAGCTGTTTTTT.

The V and J genes are TRBV20-1 and TRBJ1-2; no clear D gene. The CDR3 contains 10 residues. Germline V CDR1 and CDR2: DFQATT, SNEGSKA (reference sequence). V was cut by 0 bases and J by 11 bases, with 7 bases left in between. The CDR3 bases are TGCAGTGCTAGAGACAGTTTTTACACCTTC. This codes for CSARDSFYTF.

The V gene is TRBV19, the J gene TRBJ2-1; 12 bases are a match to TRBD2. Germline trimming cut 1 base from V and 6 bases from J; bases unmatched to any gene: 1. The CDR3 totals 15 residues. Germline V gene lookup returns CDR1 LNHDA and CDR2 SQIVND (reference sequence). The DNA of the CDR3 is TGTGCCAGTAGTATAGCTAGCGGGAGGGCCAATGAGCAGTTCTTC. It specifies CASSIASGRANEQFF.

V and J are TRBV20-1 and TRBJ2-5; D perhaps matches TRBD2 (5 bases). V lost 2 bases, J lost 9 bases, and 10 bases lay in between. The CDR3 runs to 11 residues. Germline V gene sequence: CDR1 DFQATT, CDR2 SNEGSKA (reference sequence). CDR3 DNA: TGCAGTGCTAGACCTACTAGTTCCCAGTACTTC. It encodes CSARPTSSQYF.

This sequence joins TRBV15 and TRBJ2-3; no clear D. The CDR3 covers 16 residues. Germline CDR1 LNHNV, CDR2 YYDKDF (reference sequence). Trimming cost V 0 bases and J 2 bases, with 12 bases left between them. The CDR3 reads CATSRERGYYTDTQYF. DNA of the CDR3: TGTGCCACCAGCAGAGAACGCGGTTACTACACAGATACGCAGTATTTT. The whole variable domain, remainder taken from reference TRBV15 and TRBJ2-3, is DAMVIQNPRYQVTQFGKPVTLSCSQTLNHNVMYWYQQKSSQAPKLLFHYYDKDFNNEADTPDNFQSRRPNTSFCFLDIRSPGLGDTAMYLCATSRERGYYTDTQYFGPGTRLTVL.

This chain uses TRBV5-4 with TRBJ1-1; unclear D gene. Germline V CDR1 and CDR2: SGHNT, YYREEE (reference sequence). The V and J ends lost 1 base and 2 bases respectively, with 18 bases between them. The CDR3 loop spans 17 amino acids. The CDR3 here is CASSLLGIGRGNTEAFF. CDR3 bases: TGTGCCAGCAGCTTGCTGGGAATCGGGCGGGGAAACACTGAAGCTTTCTTT.